The clone carrying this T cell receptor beta chain was recorded only once. Its antigen is not identified. Profiled with immunoSEQ multiplex PCR; TCRdb holds only in-frame clones, not every one. The sample lists some 150,000 clones; about 88% were seen once. The record originates from a study of cytomegalovirus exposure and HLA in healthy donors. Study-level points and caveats: Subsequent analysis revealed that first-cohort TCR clusters tended to co-occur in the 120 validation repertoires.

With 5 bases removed from V and 3 bases from J, the gap between germline ends came to 4 bases. The CDR3 totals 11 residues. Germline-derived CDR1 and CDR2 are MNHEY and SVGAGI. The TCR sequence derives from a woman under 30 in good health and CMV-seropositive. The material sequenced was PBMCs. The chain links TRBV6-5 to TRBJ1-1, with D hard to call. The CDR3 spells CASSRDTEAFF. CDR3 coding DNA: TGTGCCAGCAGTCGTGACACTGAAGCTTTCTTT.